These 26 T cell receptor beta chains originate from one sample sequenced in a study of CD8+ T cells in alopecia areata. cDNA prepared by RNA extraction and subsequent reverse transcription served as the template for sequencing. Sequencing used immunoSEQ multiplex PCR; TCRdb keeps in-frame clones, though not all of them. The table shows approximately 58,000 clones, with roughly 46% occurring only once. Sequences were obtained from NKG2D-low CD8+ T cells sorted from blood. The receptors derive from a human donor with alopecia areata.

This chain connects TRBV6-4 to TRBJ2-7; D could derive from TRBD1 or TRBD2 (5 bases each). Trimming took 3 bases from V and 5 from J, leaving 17 bases between them. Germline V gene lookup returns CDR1 MRHNA and CDR2 SNTAGT. This CDR3 is 15 amino acids long. The CDR3, as DNA: TGTGCCAGCAGTGAGGGGACGGGTCTTAGGAACGAGCAGTACTTC. This sequence encodes CASSEGTGLRNEQYF.

The chain uses TRBV4-3 and TRBJ2-3; D remains unclear. Trimming left V 3 bases short and J 8 bases short, with 6 bases between. The CDR3 is 11 residues long. CDR1 and CDR2 (germline): LGHNA, YSLEER. The CDR3 DNA follows: TGCGCCAGCAGCCAGCTCGGTACGCAGTATTTT. This codes for CASSQLGTQYF.

V usage is TRBV13 and J usage is TRBJ1-1; no clear D. Germline V CDR1 and CDR2: PRHDT, FYEKMQ (reference sequence). CDR3 length equals 13 residues. V lost 0 bases to trimming and J lost 6 bases, with 8 bases between them. The CDR3 region has the DNA TGTGCCAGCAGCTTAGGGGGCCCTTCTGAAGCTTTCTTT. This sequence encodes CASSLGGPSEAFF.

This clone was picked up a small number of times. The chain uses TRBV29-1 and TRBJ2-1, with 8 bases matching TRBD2. Germline assignment: CDR1 SQVTM and CDR2 ANQGSEA. The trim removed 5 bases at V and 4 bases at J, leaving 10 bases unmatched. This CDR3 comprises 15 residues. CDR3 nucleotide sequence: TGCAGCGTTATGGCCGCGGGAGGTGATTACAATGAGCAGTTCTTC. This gives the protein CSVMAAGGDYNEQFF.

The chain joins TRBV2 to TRBJ2-7, with D tentatively TRBD1 or TRBD2 (5 bases each). Germline CDR1 and CDR2: SNHLY and FYNNEI. Trimming took off 9 bases at V and 6 bases at J, with 18 bases between the two ends. CDR3 length equals 13 residues. The chain's CDR3 is CASGGRRLIEQYF. The DNA of the CDR3 is TGTGCCAGTGGGGGACGGCGGTTAATCGAGCAGTACTTC.

This clone was seen more than once but under ten times. The chain recombines TRBV7-9 with TRBJ2-1; D gene unclear. The V end lost 0 bases, the J end lost 8 bases, and 8 bases lay between the germline ends. Germline V gives CDR1 SEHNR, CDR2 FQNEAQ (reference sequence). This CDR3 region has 13 residues. CDR3 DNA sequence: TGTGCCAGCAGCTTAGCAGGTCTCCATGAGCAGTTCTTC. It is translated as CASSLAGLHEQFF.

The CDR3 DNA reads TGTGCCAGCAGCTTAGACGGGAGTGGCACAGATACGCAGTATTTT. Encoded protein: CASSLDGSGTDTQYF. J is TRBJ2-3 and V is TRBV7-2, with D tentatively TRBD2 (6 bases). CDR3 size: 15 residues. Germline V gives CDR1 SGHTA, CDR2 FQGNSA. V dropped 1 base and J dropped 1 base, with 9 bases sitting between them.

This clone turned up a few times. J is TRBJ2-7 and V is TRBV29-1; 8 positions agree with TRBD2. V shed 4 bases and J 5 bases; nucleotides not matched to a gene: 7. CDR1 and CDR2 (germline): SQVTM, ANQGSEA. The CDR3 loop spans 13 amino acids. The CDR3, as DNA: TGCAGCGTTGGAGCGGGGGTTGGGAACGAGCAGTACTTC. It encodes CSVGAGVGNEQYF.

The rearrangement uses TRBV7-9 and TRBJ2-7; 8 bases fit TRBD1. Germline-derived CDR1 and CDR2 are SEHNR and FQNEAQ (reference sequence). V trimming: 5 bases; J trimming: 3 bases; junction bases outside the gene matches: 9. The CDR3 has 15 residues. The CDR3 DNA reads as TGTGCCAGCAGCCATCCGGGACAGGCTATCTACGAGCAGTACTTC. The encoded protein is CASSHPGQAIYEQYF.

This clone was counted between two and nine times. V is TRBV7-9 and J is TRBJ2-7, with TRBD1 matching over 7 bases. V trimming: 5 bases; J trimming: 3 bases; junction bases outside the gene matches: 7. The CDR3 extends over 14 amino acids. Germline V lookup: CDR1 SEHNR, CDR2 FQNEAQ (reference sequence). CDR3 nucleotide sequence: TGTGCCAGCAGCCCCCGGCAGGGGGTCTACGAGCAGTACTTC. This translates into CASSPRQGVYEQYF.

This clone was found a few times. V gene TRBV7-9 combines with J gene TRBJ1-2; 7 nucleotides align to TRBD1. CDR1 and CDR2 from the germline V gene are SEHNR and FQNEAQ (reference sequence). There are 16 residues in the CDR3. Losses at the gene ends were 2 bases for V and 6 bases for J; bases not matched to a gene: 12. The CDR3 sequence: CASSLPRGGGENGYTF. CDR3 nucleotide sequence: TGTGCCAGCAGCTTACCCAGGGGAGGGGGCGAGAATGGCTACACCTTC. The whole variable domain, filled in from reference TRBV7-9 and TRBJ1-2, reads DTGVSQNPRHKITKRGQNVTFRCDPISEHNRLYWYRQTLGQGPEFLTYFQNEAQLEKSRLLSDRFSAERPKGSFSTLEIQRTEQGDSAMYLCASSLPRGGGENGYTFGSGTRLTVV.

This clone was picked up a small number of times. The J gene is TRBJ1-4, the V gene TRBV7-9; no firm D call. Deletions cut 0 bases from V and 7 bases from J, with 6 bases between. From germline, CDR1 is SEHNR and CDR2 FQNEAQ (reference sequence). CDR3 size: 13 residues. CDR3 coding DNA: TGTGCCAGCAGCTTAGCGTCCACTGAAAAACTGTTTTTT. Protein sequence: CASSLASTEKLFF.

V gene TRBV7-9 combines with J gene TRBJ2-7; D is perhaps TRBD2 (5 bases). Trimming removed 3 bases at V and 3 bases at J, with 12 bases between. CDR1 is SEHNR, CDR2 FQNEAQ, per germline (reference sequence). This CDR3 contains 14 residues. This CDR3 is CASSLATTLYEQYF. CDR3 DNA sequence: TGTGCCAGCAGCTTGGCGACTACCCTCTACGAGCAGTACTTC. Filled out from reference TRBV7-9 and TRBJ2-7, the complete variable domain reads DTGVSQNPRHKITKRGQNVTFRCDPISEHNRLYWYRQTLGQGPEFLTYFQNEAQLEKSRLLSDRFSAERPKGSFSTLEIQRTEQGDSAMYLCASSLATTLYEQYFGPGTRLTVT.

The genes are TRBV4-1 and TRBJ2-3; 7 positions match TRBD2. The CDR3 runs to 18 residues. Germline V lookup: CDR1 MGHRA, CDR2 YSYEKL. After removal of 5 bases from V and 0 bases from J, the junction contained 14 bases not matched to a gene. Written as DNA, the CDR3 is TGCGCCAGCAGCAGCCTCTTTATGGGAGGGCCGAGCACAGATACGCAGTATTTT. Its translation is CASSSLFMGGPSTDTQYF.

This clone has only a few counts. The V gene is TRBV4-3, the J gene TRBJ2-5; 7 bases are a match to TRBD1. Germline assignment: CDR1 LGHNA and CDR2 YSLEER. V was pared by 3 bases and J by 9 bases, with 13 bases of the junction left unmatched. This CDR3 is 15 amino acids long. CDR3 in amino acids: CASSQERQGWWAQYF. CDR3 nucleotides: TGCGCCAGCAGCCAGGAACGACAGGGCTGGTGGGCCCAGTACTTC.

This clone was observed a handful of times. The V gene is TRBV28, the J gene TRBJ2-7; no clear D. Germline assignment: CDR1 MDHEN and CDR2 SYDVKM. V dropped 4 bases and J dropped 2 bases, with 6 bases sitting between them. This CDR3 contains 12 residues. The CDR3 loop reads CASSYRTYEQYF. CDR3 DNA: TGTGCCAGCAGTTACCGAACCTACGAGCAGTACTTC.

The chain recombines TRBV28 with TRBJ2-2; no reliable D call. The CDR3 runs 13 residues. The V end lost 3 bases, the J end lost 5 bases, and 7 bases lay between the germline ends. CDR1 and CDR2 (germline): MDHEN, SYDVKM. The CDR3 loop reads CASSFHGTGELFF. The CDR3 nucleotides read TGTGCCAGCAGTTTCCACGGGACCGGGGAGCTGTTTTTT. Full variable domain (outside the CDR3, taken from reference TRBV28 and TRBJ2-2): DVKVTQSSRYLVKRTGEKVFLECVQDMDHENMFWYRQDPGLGLRLIYFSYDVKMKEKGDIPEGYSVSREKKERFSLILESASTNQTSMYLCASSFHGTGELFFGEGSRLTVL.

This clone was seen a few times. The chain combines TRBV29-1 with TRBJ1-1; 8 nucleotides align to TRBD1. Germline lookup yields CDR1 SQVTM and CDR2 ANQGSEA. J lost 1 base, V lost 0 bases, and 4 bases had no gene match. The CDR3 length is 15 residues. The CDR3 reads CSVEDPGTGNTEAFF. CDR3 coding DNA: TGCAGCGTTGAAGATCCCGGGACAGGGAACACTGAAGCTTTCTTT.

Only a few counts were recorded for this clone. This chain joins TRBV7-9 and TRBJ2-3; D may be TRBD1 (5 bases). This CDR3 contains 13 residues. V was trimmed by 0 bases and J by 11 bases, leaving 12 bases between them. Germline V lookup: CDR1 SEHNR, CDR2 FQNEAQ (reference sequence). CDR3 sequence (DNA): TGTGCCAGCAGCTTAGCCTCCCCTAGGGGGCAGTATTTT. Amino acids: CASSLASPRGQYF.

The chain joins TRBV7-8 to TRBJ2-1, with no clear D. The CDR3 is 13 residues long. Germline loops: CDR1 SGHVS, CDR2 FQNEAQ. Trimming removed 1 base at V and 6 bases at J, with 7 bases between. In DNA, the CDR3 is TGTGCCAGCAGCTTAGATCGTGCCAATGAGCAGTTCTTC. It is translated as CASSLDRANEQFF.

The chain joins TRBV29-1 to TRBJ2-7; D ambiguous. Trimming pared 0 bases from V and 5 bases from J, leaving 8 bases between. Germline CDR1 is SQVTM and CDR2 is ANQGSEA. The CDR3 is 12 residues long. CDR3 sequence (DNA): TGCAGCGTTGAAGAGAGCGACGACGAGCAGTACTTC. Its translation: CSVEESDDEQYF.

There are a few counts of this clone. The rearrangement joins TRBV29-1 to TRBJ2-1; possibly TRBD2 for D (7 bases). Germline V gives CDR1 SQVTM, CDR2 ANQGSEA. This CDR3 region has 13 residues. The V gene lost 8 bases and the J gene lost 7 bases, with 18 bases spanning the gap. CDR3 DNA: TGCAGCTTGGGGGGCGGGAGCGTGAATGAGCAGTTCTTC. Protein sequence: CSLGGGSVNEQFF.

The rearrangement joins TRBV5-1 to TRBJ2-1; D gene ambiguous. In germline, CDR1 is SGHRS, CDR2 YFSETQ. Trimming removed 0 bases from V and 4 bases from J, with 8 bases in between. The CDR3 runs to 14 residues. The CDR3 bases are TGCGCCAGCAGCTTGGCGTTCGGATACAATGAGCAGTTCTTC. This gives the protein CASSLAFGYNEQFF.

This clone came up once. The chain links TRBV29-1 to TRBJ1-2; D possibly corresponds to TRBD1 (5 bases). V was clipped by 1 base and J by 2 bases, with 14 bases between them. The germline V gene has CDR1 SQVTM and CDR2 ANQGSEA. The CDR3 is made up of 15 amino acids. CDR3 amino acids: CSVEVEGRKNYGYTF. As DNA, the CDR3 is TGCAGCGTTGAAGTGGAGGGACGCAAGAACTATGGCTACACCTTC.

The chain couples TRBV7-8 to TRBJ2-1; D unclear. The CDR3 spans 16 residues. Germline V gene lookup returns CDR1 SGHVS and CDR2 FQNEAQ. Trimming took 5 bases from V and 0 from J, leaving 14 bases between them. This CDR3 reads CASSPGLGGSYNEQFF. CDR3 nucleotides: TGTGCCAGCAGCCCAGGATTGGGCGGCTCCTACAATGAGCAGTTCTTC.

V and J are TRBV2 and TRBJ2-7, with 7 bases identical to TRBD2. Germline V lookup: CDR1 SNHLY, CDR2 FYNNEI. The junction had 3 bases not matched to a gene; V was cut back by 8 bases and J by 2 bases. This CDR3 comprises 12 residues. CDR3 in amino acids: CASLRGAYEQYF. For the CDR3, the DNA is TGTGCCAGCCTCCGGGGGGCCTACGAGCAGTACTTC. The full variable domain, rest sourced from reference TRBV2 and TRBJ2-7, is EPEVTQTPSHQVTQMGQEVILRCVPISNHLYFYWYRQILGQKVEFLVSFYNNEISEKSEIFDDQFSVERPDGSNFTLKIRSTKLEDSAMYFCASLRGAYEQYFGPGTRLTVT.